This TCR beta chain was identified during a study of blood T cell repertoires in COVID-19. Donors were grouped by their self-reported clinical history. The CDR3 has 16 residues. Germline V gene lookup returns CDR1 SGHVS and CDR2 FQNEAQ. V dropped 4 bases and J dropped 6; count of bases not matched to a gene: 10. This table comes from immunoSEQ multiplex PCR, and its TCRdb copy is limited to in-frame clones, with some not included. This sample has fewer than 300,000 clones, with approximately 81% found just once. Only a few counts were recorded for this clone. The origin of this receptor is a woman aged 45 to 65 who had recovered from COVID-19. Input material: PBMCs or T cells enriched from blood (not recorded which). The chain carries TRBV7-8 and TRBJ2-3; 10 bases are shared with TRBD1. In DNA, the CDR3 is TGTGCCAGCAGCTCGCCGGACAGGGGGGCTTCGGATACGCAGTATTTT. It specifies CASSSPDRGASDTQYF.